Ten or more counts support the clone carrying this T cell receptor (beta chain). What it recognizes is unknown. This sample was included in a study of blood T cells in healthy people across ages. The CDR3 has 18 residues. Germline V lookup: CDR1 MDHEN, CDR2 SYDVKM. Germline trimming cut 5 bases from V and 4 bases from J; bases unmatched to any gene: 17. Then a second PCR, running about 6 to 12 cycles, was carried out with a sample-barcoded 5' primer and a J-beta primer mix. One entry per CDR3 protein results from TCRdb running MiXCR on the 5' RACE reads. This table has roughly 1.9 million distinct CDR3 sequences, around 42% appearing once. General study points: Unsorted PBMC material precluded a definitive naive versus antigen-experienced comparison.

This sequence was found in a human donor in good health. V and J are TRBV28 and TRBJ2-7, with 10 bases lining up with TRBD1. Sample: blood. The DNA for the CDR3 is TGTGCCAGCAGTCTTTCCGGGACAGGGGTTCTGGTCCTTTACGAGCAGTACTTC. Translation gives CASSLSGTGVLVLYEQYF.